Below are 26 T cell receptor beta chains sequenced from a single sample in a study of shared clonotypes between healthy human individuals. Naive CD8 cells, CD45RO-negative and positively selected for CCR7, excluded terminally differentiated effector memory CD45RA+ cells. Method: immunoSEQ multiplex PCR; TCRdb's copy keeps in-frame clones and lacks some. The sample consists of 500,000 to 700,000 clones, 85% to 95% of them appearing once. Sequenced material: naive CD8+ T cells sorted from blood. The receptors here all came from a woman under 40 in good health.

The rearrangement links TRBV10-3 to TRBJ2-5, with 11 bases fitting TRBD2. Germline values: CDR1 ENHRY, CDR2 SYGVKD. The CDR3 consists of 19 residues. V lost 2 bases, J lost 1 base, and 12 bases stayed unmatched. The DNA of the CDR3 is TGTGCCATCAGTGAGAGGAGGACTGCTGGGACTAGCGGCCAAGAGACCCAGTACTTC. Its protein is CAISERRTAGTSGQETQYF.

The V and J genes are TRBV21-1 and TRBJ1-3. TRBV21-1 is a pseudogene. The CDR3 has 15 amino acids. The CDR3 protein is CASSTVRVDGNTIYF. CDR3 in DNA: TGTGCCAGCAGCACGGTGAGGGTTGATGGAAACACCATATATTTT.

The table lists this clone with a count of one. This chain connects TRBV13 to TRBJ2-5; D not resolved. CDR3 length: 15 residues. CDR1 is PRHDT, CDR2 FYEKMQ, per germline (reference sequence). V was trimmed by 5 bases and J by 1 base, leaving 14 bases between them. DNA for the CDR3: TGTGCCAGCAGCAACCCTAGTTTTGGCCAAGAGACCCAGTACTTC. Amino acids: CASSNPSFGQETQYF.

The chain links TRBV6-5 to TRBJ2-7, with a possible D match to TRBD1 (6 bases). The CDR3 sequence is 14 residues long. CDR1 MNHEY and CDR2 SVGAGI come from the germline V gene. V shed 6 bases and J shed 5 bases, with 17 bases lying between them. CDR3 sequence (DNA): TGTGCCAGCAGCCCCACCGACAGGTTCCACGAGCAGTACTTC. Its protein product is CASSPTDRFHEQYF.

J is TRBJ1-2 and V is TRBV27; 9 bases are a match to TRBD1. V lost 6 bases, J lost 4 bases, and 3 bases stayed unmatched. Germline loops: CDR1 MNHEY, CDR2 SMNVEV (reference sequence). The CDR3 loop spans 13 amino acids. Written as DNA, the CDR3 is TGTGCCAGCAGCACAGGGGGCGGCTATGGCTACACCTTC. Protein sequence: CASSTGGGYGYTF.

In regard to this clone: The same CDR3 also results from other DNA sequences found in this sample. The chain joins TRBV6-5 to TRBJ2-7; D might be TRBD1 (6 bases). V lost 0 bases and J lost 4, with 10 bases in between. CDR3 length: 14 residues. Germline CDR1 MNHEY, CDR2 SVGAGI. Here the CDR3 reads CASSYSEQGYEQYF. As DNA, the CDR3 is TGTGCCAGCAGTTACTCGGAACAGGGTTACGAGCAGTACTTC.

The CDR3 protein is CASSFGTTEAFF. CDR3 nucleotides: TGTGCCAGCAGCTTCGGGACTACTGAAGCTTTCTTT. This chain uses TRBV7-9 with TRBJ1-1, with a tentative D call TRBD1 (5 bases). The CDR3 consists of 12 residues. The ends were cut back, 3 bases at V and 5 bases at J, with 7 bases in the middle. Germline values: CDR1 SEHNR, CDR2 FQNEAQ (reference sequence).

The CDR3: CAISEVLAGYNEQFF. As DNA, the CDR3 is TGTGCCATCAGTGAGGTCCTAGCGGGGTACAATGAGCAGTTCTTC. This chain joins TRBV10-3 and TRBJ2-1; TRBD2 matches at 9 bases. Germline V gives CDR1 ENHRY, CDR2 SYGVKD. The CDR3 loop spans 15 amino acids. V shed 2 bases, J shed 4 bases, and the junction held 3 bases outside the gene matches.

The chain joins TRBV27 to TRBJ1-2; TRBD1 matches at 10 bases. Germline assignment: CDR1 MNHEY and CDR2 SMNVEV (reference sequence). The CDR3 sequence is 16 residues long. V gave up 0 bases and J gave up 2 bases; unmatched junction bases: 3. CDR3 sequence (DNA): TGTGCCAGCAGTTTATCGTTGGGACAGGGGAACTATGGCTACACCTTC. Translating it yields CASSLSLGQGNYGYTF.

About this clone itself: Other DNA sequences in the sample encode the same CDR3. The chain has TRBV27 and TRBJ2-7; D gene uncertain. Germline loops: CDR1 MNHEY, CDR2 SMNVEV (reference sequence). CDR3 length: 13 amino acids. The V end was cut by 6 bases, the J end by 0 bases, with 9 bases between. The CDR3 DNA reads TGTGCCAGCAGCTACGGTGGCTCCTACGAGCAGTACTTC. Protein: CASSYGGSYEQYF.

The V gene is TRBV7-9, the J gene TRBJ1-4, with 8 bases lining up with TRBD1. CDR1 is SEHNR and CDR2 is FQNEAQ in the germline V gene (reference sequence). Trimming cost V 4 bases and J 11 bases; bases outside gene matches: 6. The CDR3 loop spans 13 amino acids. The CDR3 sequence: CASSSSQGDKLFF. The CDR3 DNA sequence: TGTGCCAGCAGCTCTTCACAGGGGGACAAACTGTTTTTT.

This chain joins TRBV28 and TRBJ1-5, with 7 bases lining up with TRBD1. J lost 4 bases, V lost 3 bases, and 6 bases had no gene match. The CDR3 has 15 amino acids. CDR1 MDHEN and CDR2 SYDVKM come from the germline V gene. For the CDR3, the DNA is TGTGCCAGCAGTTTCAGGACAGGTTTTAATCAGCCCCAGCATTTT. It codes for CASSFRTGFNQPQHF.

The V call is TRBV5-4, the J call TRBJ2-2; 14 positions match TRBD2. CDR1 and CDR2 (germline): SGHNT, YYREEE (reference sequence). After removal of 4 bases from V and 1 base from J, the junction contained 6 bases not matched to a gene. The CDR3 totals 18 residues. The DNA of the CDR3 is TGTGCCAGCAGCCGACCCGGGACTAGCGGGAGGAACACCGGGGAGCTGTTTTTT. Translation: CASSRPGTSGRNTGELFF.

The CDR3 region is CASTKGVEYTGELFF. CDR3 nucleotides: TGTGCCAGCACTAAAGGGGTGGAGTACACCGGGGAGCTGTTTTTT. J is TRBJ2-2 and V is TRBV2; the D gene is possibly TRBD1 (5 bases). Germline values: CDR1 SNHLY, CDR2 FYNNEI. The V end was cut by 7 bases, the J end by 3 bases, with 15 bases between. This CDR3 has 15 residues.

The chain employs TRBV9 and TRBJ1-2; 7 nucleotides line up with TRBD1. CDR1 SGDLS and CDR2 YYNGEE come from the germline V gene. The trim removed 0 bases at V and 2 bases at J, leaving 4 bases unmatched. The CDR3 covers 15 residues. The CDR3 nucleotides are TGTGCCAGCAGCGTAGGGGACAGAGAGAACTATGGCTACACCTTC. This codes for CASSVGDRENYGYTF.

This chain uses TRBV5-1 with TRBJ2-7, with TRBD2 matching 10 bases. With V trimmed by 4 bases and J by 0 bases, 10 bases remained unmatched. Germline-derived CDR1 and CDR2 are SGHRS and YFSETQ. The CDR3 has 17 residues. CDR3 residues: CASSLVPAGGPSYEQYF. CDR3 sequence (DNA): TGCGCCAGCAGCCTCGTGCCAGCGGGAGGGCCCTCCTACGAGCAGTACTTC.

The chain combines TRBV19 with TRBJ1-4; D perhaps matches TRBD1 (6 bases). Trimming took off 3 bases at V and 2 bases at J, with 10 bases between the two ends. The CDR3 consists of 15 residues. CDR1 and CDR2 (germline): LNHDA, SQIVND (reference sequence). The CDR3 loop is CASSIWGATNEKLFF. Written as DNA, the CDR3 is TGTGCCAGTAGTATCTGGGGGGCGACTAATGAAAAACTGTTTTTT.

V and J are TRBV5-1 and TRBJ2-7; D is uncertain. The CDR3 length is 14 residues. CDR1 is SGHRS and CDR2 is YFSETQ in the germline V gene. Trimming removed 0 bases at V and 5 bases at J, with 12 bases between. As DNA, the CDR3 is TGCGCCAGCAGCTTGGAAGATGTTGACCACGAGCAGTACTTC. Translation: CASSLEDVDHEQYF. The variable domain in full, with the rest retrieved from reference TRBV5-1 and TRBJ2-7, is KAGVTQTPRYLIKTRGQQVTLSCSPISGHRSVSWYQQTPGQGLQFLFEYFSETQRNKGNFPGRFSGRQFSNSRSEMNVSTLELGDSALYLCASSLEDVDHEQYFGPGTRLTVT.

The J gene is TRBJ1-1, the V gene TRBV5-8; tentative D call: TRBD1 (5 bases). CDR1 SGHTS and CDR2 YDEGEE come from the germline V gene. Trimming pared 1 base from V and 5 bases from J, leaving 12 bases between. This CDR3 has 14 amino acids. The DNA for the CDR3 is TGTGCCAGCAGCTTGACAGGAGGAAATACTGAAGCTTTCTTT. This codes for CASSLTGGNTEAFF. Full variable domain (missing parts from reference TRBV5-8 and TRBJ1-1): EAGVTQSPTHLIKTRGQQATLRCSPISGHTSVYWYQQALGLGLQFLLWYDEGEERNRGNFPPRFSGRQFPNYSSELNVNALELEDSALYLCASSLTGGNTEAFFGQGTRLTVV.

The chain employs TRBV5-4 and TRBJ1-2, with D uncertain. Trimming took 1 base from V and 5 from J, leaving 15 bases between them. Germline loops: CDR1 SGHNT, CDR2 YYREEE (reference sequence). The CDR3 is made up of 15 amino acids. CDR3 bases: TGTGCCAGCAGCTTGCCCCGTATAGACCCATATGGCTACACCTTC. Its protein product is CASSLPRIDPYGYTF.

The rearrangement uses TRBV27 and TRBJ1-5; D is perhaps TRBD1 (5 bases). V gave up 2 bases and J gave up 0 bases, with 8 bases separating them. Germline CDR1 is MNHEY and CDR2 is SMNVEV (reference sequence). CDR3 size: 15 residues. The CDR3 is CASSLEGTSNQPQHF. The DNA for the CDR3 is TGTGCCAGCAGTTTAGAGGGGACTAGCAATCAGCCCCAGCATTTT.

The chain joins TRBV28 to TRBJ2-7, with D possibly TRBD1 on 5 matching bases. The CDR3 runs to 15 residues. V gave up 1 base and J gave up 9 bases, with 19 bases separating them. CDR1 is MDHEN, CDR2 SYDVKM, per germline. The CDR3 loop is CASSLFQGMVLGQYF. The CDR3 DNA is TGTGCCAGCAGTTTATTTCAGGGCATGGTATTGGGGCAGTACTTC.

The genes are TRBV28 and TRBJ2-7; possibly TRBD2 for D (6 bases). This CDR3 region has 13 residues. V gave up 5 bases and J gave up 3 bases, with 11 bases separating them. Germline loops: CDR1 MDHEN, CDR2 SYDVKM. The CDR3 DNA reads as TGTGCCAGCAGTCCGGGGGACTTCTACGAGCAGTACTTC. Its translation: CASSPGDFYEQYF.

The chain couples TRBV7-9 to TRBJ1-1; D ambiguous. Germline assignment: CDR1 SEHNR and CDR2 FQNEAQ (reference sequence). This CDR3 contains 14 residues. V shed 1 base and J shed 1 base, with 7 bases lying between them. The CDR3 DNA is TGTGCCAGCAGCTTAGGGCGTGAGAACACTGAAGCTTTCTTT. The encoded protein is CASSLGRENTEAFF.

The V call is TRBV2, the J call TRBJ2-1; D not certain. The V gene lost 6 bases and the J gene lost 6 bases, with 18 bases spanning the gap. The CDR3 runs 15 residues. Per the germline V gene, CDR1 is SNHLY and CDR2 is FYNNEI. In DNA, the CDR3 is TGTGCCAGCAGGCTAATCCGGAGCTCGGGCAATGAGCAGTTCTTC. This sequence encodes CASRLIRSSGNEQFF. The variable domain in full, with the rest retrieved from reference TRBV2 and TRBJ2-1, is EPEVTQTPSHQVTQMGQEVILRCVPISNHLYFYWYRQILGQKVEFLVSFYNNEISEKSEIFDDQFSVERPDGSNFTLKIRSTKLEDSAMYFCASRLIRSSGNEQFFGPGTRLTVL.

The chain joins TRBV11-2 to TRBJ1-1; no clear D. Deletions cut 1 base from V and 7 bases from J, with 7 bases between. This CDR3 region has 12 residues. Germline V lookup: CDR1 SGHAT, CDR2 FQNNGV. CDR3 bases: TGTGCCAGCAGCTTAGGCCCGCTTGAAGCTTTCTTT. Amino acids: CASSLGPLEAFF.